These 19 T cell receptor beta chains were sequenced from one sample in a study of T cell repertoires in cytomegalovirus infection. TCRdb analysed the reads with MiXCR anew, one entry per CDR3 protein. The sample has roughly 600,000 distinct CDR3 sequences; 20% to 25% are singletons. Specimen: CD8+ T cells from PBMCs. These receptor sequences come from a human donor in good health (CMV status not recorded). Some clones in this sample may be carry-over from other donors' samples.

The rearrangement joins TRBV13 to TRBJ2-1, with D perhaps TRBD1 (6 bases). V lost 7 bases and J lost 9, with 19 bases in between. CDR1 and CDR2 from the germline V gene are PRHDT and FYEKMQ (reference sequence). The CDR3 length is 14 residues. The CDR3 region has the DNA TGTGCCAGCACCGCCGGCACAGGGTTTTTTGAGCAGTTCTTC. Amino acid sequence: CASTAGTGFFEQFF.

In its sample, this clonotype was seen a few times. The CDR3 here is CSVGTGHQPQHF. CDR3 nucleotide sequence: TGCAGCGTTGGGACAGGCCATCAGCCCCAGCATTTT. The chain couples TRBV29-1 to TRBJ1-5; TRBD1 agrees at 7 bases. Germline lookup yields CDR1 SQVTM and CDR2 ANQGSEA. V lost 4 bases to trimming and J lost 5 bases; unmatched junction nucleotides: 2. CDR3 length: 12 residues.

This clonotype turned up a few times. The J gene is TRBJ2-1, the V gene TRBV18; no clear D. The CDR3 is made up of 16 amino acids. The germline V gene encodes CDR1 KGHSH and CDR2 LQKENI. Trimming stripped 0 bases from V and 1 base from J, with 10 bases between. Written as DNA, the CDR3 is TGTGCCAGCTCACCACCCCCAGGCGAGTCCTACAATGAGCAGTTCTTC. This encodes CASSPPPGESYNEQFF.

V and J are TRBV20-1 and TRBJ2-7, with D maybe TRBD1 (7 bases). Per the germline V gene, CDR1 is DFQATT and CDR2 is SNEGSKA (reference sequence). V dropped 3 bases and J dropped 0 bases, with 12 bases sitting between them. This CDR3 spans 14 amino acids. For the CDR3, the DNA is TGCAGTGCTAGGGCGGGGACAGTCTCCTACGAGCAGTACTTC. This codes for CSARAGTVSYEQYF.

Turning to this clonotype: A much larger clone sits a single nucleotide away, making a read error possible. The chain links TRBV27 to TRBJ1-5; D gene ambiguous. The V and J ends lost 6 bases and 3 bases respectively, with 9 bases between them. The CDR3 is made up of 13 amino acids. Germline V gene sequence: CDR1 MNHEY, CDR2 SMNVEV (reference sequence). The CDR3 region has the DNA TGTGCCAGCAGCCCATGGGACAATCAGCCCCAGCATTTT. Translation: CASSPWDNQPQHF.

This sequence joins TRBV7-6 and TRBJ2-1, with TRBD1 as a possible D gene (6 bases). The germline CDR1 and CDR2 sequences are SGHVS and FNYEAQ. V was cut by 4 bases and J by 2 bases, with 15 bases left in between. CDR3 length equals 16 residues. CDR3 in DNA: TGTGCCAGCAGCTCCCAATCACAGGGTACCTACAATGAGCAGTTCTTC. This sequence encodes CASSSQSQGTYNEQFF.

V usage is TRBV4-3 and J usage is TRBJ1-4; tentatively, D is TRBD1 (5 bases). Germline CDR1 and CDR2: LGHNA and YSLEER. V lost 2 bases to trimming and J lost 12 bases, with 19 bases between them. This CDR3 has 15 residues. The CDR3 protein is CASSQYWTNNEELFF. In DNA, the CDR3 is TGCGCCAGCAGCCAATATTGGACAAATAATGAGGAACTGTTTTTT.

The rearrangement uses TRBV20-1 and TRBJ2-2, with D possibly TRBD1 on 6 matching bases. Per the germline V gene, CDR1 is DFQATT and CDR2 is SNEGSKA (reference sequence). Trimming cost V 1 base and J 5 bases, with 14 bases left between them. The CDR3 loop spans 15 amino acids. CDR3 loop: CSARAVTGQTGELFF. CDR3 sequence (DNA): TGCAGTGCTAGAGCGGTGACAGGACAAACCGGGGAGCTGTTTTTT.

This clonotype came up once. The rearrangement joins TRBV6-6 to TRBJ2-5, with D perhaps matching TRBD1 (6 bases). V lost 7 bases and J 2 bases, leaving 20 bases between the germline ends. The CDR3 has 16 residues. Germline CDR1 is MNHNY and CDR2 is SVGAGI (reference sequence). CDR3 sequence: CASTTQGPMFQETQYF. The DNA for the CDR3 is TGTGCCAGCACCACACAGGGTCCCATGTTTCAAGAGACCCAGTACTTC.

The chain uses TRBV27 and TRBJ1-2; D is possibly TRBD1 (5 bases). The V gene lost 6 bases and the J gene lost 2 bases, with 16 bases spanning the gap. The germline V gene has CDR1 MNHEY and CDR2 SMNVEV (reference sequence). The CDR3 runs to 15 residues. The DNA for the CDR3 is TGTGCCAGCAGCACTGGTCGTCGGGGGAACTATGGCTACACCTTC. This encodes CASSTGRRGNYGYTF.

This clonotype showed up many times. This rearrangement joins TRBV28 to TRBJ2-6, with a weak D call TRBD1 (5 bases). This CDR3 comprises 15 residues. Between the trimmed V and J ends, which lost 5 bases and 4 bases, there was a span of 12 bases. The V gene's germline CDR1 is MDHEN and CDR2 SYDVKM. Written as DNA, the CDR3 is TGTGCCAGCAGTCCTGTGGGGCTCGGGGCCAACGTCCTGACTTTC. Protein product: CASSPVGLGANVLTF.

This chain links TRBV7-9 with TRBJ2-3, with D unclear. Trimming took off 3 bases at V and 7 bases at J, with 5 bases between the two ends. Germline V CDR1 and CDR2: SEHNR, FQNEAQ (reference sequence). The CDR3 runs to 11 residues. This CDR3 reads CASSFSYTQYF. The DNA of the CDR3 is TGTGCCAGCAGCTTCTCCTATACGCAGTATTTT.

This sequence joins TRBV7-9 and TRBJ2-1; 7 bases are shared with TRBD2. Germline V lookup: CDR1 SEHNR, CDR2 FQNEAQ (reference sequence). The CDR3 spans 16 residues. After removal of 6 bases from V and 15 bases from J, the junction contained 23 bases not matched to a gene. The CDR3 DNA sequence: TGTGCCAGCAGACACGACTCGCAAGCGGGGTTTTTTATTCCGTTCTTC. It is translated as CASRHDSQAGFFIPFF.

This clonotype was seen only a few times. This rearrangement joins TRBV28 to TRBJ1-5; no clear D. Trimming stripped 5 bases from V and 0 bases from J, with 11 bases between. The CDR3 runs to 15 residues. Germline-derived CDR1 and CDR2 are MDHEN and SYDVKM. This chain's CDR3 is CASSPIRGSNQPQHF. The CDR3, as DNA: TGTGCCAGCAGTCCTATCCGAGGTAGCAATCAGCCCCAGCATTTT.

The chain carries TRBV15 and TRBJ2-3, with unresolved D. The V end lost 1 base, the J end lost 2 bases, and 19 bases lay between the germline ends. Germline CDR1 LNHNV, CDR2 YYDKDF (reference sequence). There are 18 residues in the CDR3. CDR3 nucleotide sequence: TGTGCCACCAGCAGAGTACCGATGCCGAAATTAAACACAGATACGCAGTATTTT. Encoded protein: CATSRVPMPKLNTDTQYF.

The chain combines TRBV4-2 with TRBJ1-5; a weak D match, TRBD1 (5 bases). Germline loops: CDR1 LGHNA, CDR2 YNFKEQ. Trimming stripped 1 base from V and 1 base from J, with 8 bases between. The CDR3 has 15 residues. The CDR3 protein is CASSQARDSNQPQHF. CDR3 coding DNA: TGTGCCAGCAGCCAAGCTCGGGACAGCAATCAGCCCCAGCATTTT.

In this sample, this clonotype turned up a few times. The CDR3 sequence is CASGFTAGQKGDTQYF. DNA of the CDR3: TGTGCTAGTGGTTTTACCGCGGGACAGAAAGGAGATACGCAGTATTTT. The gene calls are TRBV12-5 and TRBJ2-3, with D perhaps matching TRBD1 (7 bases). The CDR3 has 16 residues. V dropped 3 bases and J dropped 5 bases, with 18 bases sitting between them. From germline, CDR1 is LGHNT and CDR2 FRNRAP.

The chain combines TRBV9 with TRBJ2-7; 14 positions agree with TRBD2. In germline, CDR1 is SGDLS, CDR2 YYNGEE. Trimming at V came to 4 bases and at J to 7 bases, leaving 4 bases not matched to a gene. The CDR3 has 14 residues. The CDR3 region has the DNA TGTGCCAGCAGCCTGACTAGCGGGGGGGGGGAGCAGTACTTC. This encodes CASSLTSGGGEQYF.

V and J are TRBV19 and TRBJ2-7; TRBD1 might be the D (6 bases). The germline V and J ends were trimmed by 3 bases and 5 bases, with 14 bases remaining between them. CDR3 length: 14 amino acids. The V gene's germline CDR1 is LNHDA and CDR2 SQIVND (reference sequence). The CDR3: CASSILQGHNEQYF. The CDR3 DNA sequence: TGTGCCAGTAGTATTCTCCAGGGGCACAACGAGCAGTACTTC.